The 15 T cell receptor beta chains below were found in one sample sequenced in a study of radiation and T cells in renal cell carcinoma. Indicated time point: blood 2 weeks post-SBRT. Treatment indicated: 15 Gy SBRT to primary tumor, nephrectomy 4 weeks later. The data were produced by immunoSEQ multiplex PCR, yet TCRdb's version contains in-frame clones alone and is incomplete. Of some 150,000 clones listed, roughly 87% are singletons. The material was blood, obtained from a patient whose treatment included radiotherapy and nephrectomy. The source of these receptors is a woman aged 50 to 65 with renal cell carcinoma.

This chain links TRBV29-1 with TRBJ2-1, with 12 bases identical to TRBD2. Germline lookup yields CDR1 SQVTM and CDR2 ANQGSEA. The length of the CDR3 is 16 residues. V was pared by 0 bases and J by 6 bases, with 6 bases of the junction left unmatched. The CDR3: CSVEDSRLAGVNEQFF. Here the CDR3 DNA reads TGCAGCGTTGAAGATTCGCGACTAGCGGGGGTCAATGAGCAGTTCTTC.

The rearrangement links TRBV19 to TRBJ1-3; D is perhaps TRBD1 (6 bases). The V and J ends lost 8 bases and 0 bases respectively, with 8 bases between them. Looked up from germline, CDR1 is LNHDA and CDR2 is SQIVND (reference sequence). This CDR3 has 13 amino acids. As DNA, the CDR3 is TGTGCCAGTTGGGGGCTCTCTGGAAACACCATATATTTT. This codes for CASWGLSGNTIYF.

The genes are TRBV4-3 and TRBJ2-2, with D perhaps TRBD1 (6 bases). The CDR3 spans 13 residues. The V end lost 4 bases, the J end lost 6 bases, and 9 bases lay between the germline ends. Germline CDR1 reads LGHNA; CDR2 reads YSLEER. The CDR3 region is CASSRTGPGELFF. The CDR3 nucleotides are TGCGCCAGCAGCCGAACAGGGCCCGGGGAGCTGTTTTTT.

The genes are TRBV6-5 and TRBJ2-7; D uncertain. The CDR3 loop spans 13 amino acids. Trimming removed 8 bases at V and 2 bases at J, with 13 bases between. Per the germline V gene, CDR1 is MNHEY and CDR2 is SVGAGI. The CDR3 protein is CASAAPATYEQYF. CDR3 in DNA: TGTGCCAGCGCCGCGCCGGCAACCTACGAGCAGTACTTC.

The gene calls are TRBV4-1 and TRBJ1-5; D is undetermined. This CDR3 contains 13 residues. Between the trimmed V and J ends, which lost 4 bases and 4 bases, there was a span of 8 bases. The germline gives CDR1 MGHRA, CDR2 YSYEKL. The CDR3, as DNA: TGCGCCAGCAGCCGGGATACTAATCAGCCCCAGCATTTT. It is translated as CASSRDTNQPQHF.

The V call is TRBV5-6, the J call TRBJ1-3; unclear D gene. Between the trimmed V and J ends, which lost 0 bases and 0 bases, there was a span of 13 bases. Germline CDR1 is SGHDT and CDR2 is YYEEEE. CDR3 length equals 17 residues. CDR3 region: CASSLAWSGNSGNTIYF. The CDR3 region has the DNA TGTGCCAGCAGCTTGGCGTGGTCAGGAAACTCTGGAAACACCATATATTTT.

The chain couples TRBV29-1 to TRBJ2-1, with TRBD2 as a possible D gene (5 bases). Germline CDR1 and CDR2: SQVTM and ANQGSEA. Trimming took 6 bases from V and 10 from J, leaving 16 bases between them. The CDR3 is made up of 12 amino acids. In DNA form, the CDR3 reads TGCAGCGTAGCTCGGGGAACCAGCGAGCAGTTCTTC. This encodes CSVARGTSEQFF.

The chain couples TRBV6-1 to TRBJ1-5, with 7 bases identical to TRBD1. V shed 6 bases, J shed 6 bases, and the junction held 8 bases outside the gene matches. Germline values: CDR1 MNHNS, CDR2 SASEGT. This CDR3 comprises 14 residues. The CDR3 coding sequence is TGTGCCAGCAGACCGACAGGGAGAAGTCAGCCCCAGCATTTT. Encoded protein: CASRPTGRSQPQHF.

Regarding this clone: The sample has other DNA sequences that encode this CDR3 too. The chain combines TRBV18 with TRBJ2-7; no clear D. Germline CDR1 and CDR2: KGHSH and LQKENI. This CDR3 region has 12 residues. V dropped 3 bases and J dropped 2 bases, with 5 bases sitting between them. CDR3 sequence: CASSPLPYEQYF. In DNA, the CDR3 is TGTGCCAGCTCACCCCTTCCCTACGAGCAGTACTTC. The full variable domain, with the rest looked up from reference TRBV18 and TRBJ2-7, is NAGVMQNPRHLVRRRGQEARLRCSPMKGHSHVYWYRQLPEEGLKFMVYLQKENIIDESGMPKERFSAEFPKEGPSILRIQQVVRGDSAAYFCASSPLPYEQYFGPGTRLTVT.

Comment on this clone: A read error may produce the germline difference seen at one junction end. The chain recombines TRBV4-1 with TRBJ1-2, with TRBD1 matching 8 bases. The CDR3 covers 16 residues. CDR1 and CDR2 (germline): MGHRA, YSYEKL. The CDR3 loop is CASSQNSRTGNYDYTF. For the CDR3, the DNA is TGCGCCAGCAGCCAAAACAGTCGGACAGGGAACTATGACTACACCTTC.

This clone has just one count. The chain links TRBV6-5 to TRBJ2-7; maybe TRBD2 (5 bases). CDR1 and CDR2 (germline): MNHEY, SVGAGI. This CDR3 region has 15 residues. Trimming took off 8 bases at V and 2 bases at J, with 19 bases between the two ends. Here the CDR3 reads CASAPHEGRAYEQYF. In nucleotides, the CDR3 is TGTGCCAGCGCCCCCCACGAGGGAAGGGCCTACGAGCAGTACTTC.

This chain links TRBV19 with TRBJ2-1; D is unclear. V gave up 1 base and J gave up 8 bases, with 12 bases separating them. The length of the CDR3 is 14 residues. CDR1 and CDR2 (germline): LNHDA, SQIVND (reference sequence). For the CDR3, the DNA is TGTGCCAGTAGTATAGTGATTGGGCTCGATGAGCAGTTCTTC. It translates to CASSIVIGLDEQFF.

The chain couples TRBV6-1 to TRBJ1-6; D perhaps matches TRBD1 (6 bases). This CDR3 has 15 residues. Germline loops: CDR1 MNHNS, CDR2 SASEGT. V dropped 4 bases and J dropped 9 bases, with 16 bases sitting between them. The CDR3: CASSVGTFGSSPLHF. The CDR3 DNA reads as TGTGCCAGCAGTGTAGGGACATTTGGTAGTTCACCCCTCCACTTT.

This clone was observed once. The V call is TRBV28, the J call TRBJ1-5; the D gene is possibly TRBD1 (5 bases). Germline assignment: CDR1 MDHEN and CDR2 SYDVKM. The CDR3 has 16 amino acids. V lost 1 base and J 1 base, leaving 11 bases between the germline ends. Here the CDR3 DNA reads TGTGCCAGCAGTTTATCCCCGGGGCTAAGCAATCAGCCCCAGCATTTT. Translation: CASSLSPGLSNQPQHF.

The genes are TRBV18 and TRBJ2-2, with D perhaps TRBD1 (5 bases). Germline V gives CDR1 KGHSH, CDR2 LQKENI. The CDR3 sequence is 17 residues long. V gave up 4 bases and J gave up 0 bases, with 15 bases separating them. The CDR3 DNA is TGTGCCAGCTCACTAATTGACAGCTCTTCGAACACCGGGGAGCTGTTTTTT. It yields the protein CASSLIDSSSNTGELFF.